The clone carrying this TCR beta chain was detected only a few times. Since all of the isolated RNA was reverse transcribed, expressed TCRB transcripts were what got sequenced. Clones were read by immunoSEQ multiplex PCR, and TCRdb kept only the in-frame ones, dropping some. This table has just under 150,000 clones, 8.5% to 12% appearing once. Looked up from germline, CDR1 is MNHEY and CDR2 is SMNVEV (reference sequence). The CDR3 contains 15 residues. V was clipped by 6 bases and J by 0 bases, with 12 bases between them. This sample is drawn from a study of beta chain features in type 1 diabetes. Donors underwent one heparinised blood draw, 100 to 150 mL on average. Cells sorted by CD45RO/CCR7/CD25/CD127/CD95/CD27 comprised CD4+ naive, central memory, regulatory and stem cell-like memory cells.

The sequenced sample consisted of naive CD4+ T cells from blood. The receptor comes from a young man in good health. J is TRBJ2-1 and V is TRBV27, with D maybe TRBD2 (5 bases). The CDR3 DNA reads TGTGCCAGCAGCCAGGACTGGAGCTCCTACAATGAGCAGTTCTTC. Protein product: CASSQDWSSYNEQFF.